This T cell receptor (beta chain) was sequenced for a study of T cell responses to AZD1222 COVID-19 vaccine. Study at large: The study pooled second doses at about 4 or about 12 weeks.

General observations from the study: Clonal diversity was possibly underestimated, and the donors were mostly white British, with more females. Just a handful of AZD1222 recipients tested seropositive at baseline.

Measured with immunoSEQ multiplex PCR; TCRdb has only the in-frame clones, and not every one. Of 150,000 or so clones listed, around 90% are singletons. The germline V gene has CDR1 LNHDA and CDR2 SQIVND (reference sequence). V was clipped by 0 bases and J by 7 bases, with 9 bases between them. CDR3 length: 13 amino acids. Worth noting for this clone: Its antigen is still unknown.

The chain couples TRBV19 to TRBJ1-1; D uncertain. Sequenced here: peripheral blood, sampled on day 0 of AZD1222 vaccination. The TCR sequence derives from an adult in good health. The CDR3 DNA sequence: TGTGCCAGTAGTATAGATCGGGCAGATGAAGCTTTCTTT. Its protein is CASSIDRADEAFF.